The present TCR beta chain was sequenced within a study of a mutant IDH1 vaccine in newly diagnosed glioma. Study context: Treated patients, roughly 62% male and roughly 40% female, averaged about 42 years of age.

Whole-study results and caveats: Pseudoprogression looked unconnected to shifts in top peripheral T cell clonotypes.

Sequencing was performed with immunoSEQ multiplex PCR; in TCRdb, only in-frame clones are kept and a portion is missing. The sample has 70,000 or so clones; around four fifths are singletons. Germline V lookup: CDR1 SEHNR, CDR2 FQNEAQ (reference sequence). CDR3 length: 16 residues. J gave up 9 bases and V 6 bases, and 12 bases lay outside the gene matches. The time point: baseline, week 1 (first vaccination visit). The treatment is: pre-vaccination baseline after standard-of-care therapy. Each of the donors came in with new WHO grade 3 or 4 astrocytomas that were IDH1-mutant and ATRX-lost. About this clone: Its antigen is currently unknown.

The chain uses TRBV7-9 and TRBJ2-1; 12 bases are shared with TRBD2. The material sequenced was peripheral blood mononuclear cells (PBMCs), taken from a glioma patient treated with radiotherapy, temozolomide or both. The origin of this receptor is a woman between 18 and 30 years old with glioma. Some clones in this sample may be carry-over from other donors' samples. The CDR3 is CASSSILAGGKGEQFF. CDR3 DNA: TGTGCCAGCAGTTCTATTCTAGCGGGAGGGAAGGGTGAGCAGTTCTTC.